These 24 T cell receptor beta chains were sequenced from one sample in a study of blood T cells in healthy people across ages. Combining a sample-barcoded 5' primer with a J-beta primer mix, a second PCR ran for about 6 to 11 cycles. TCRdb reprocessed the 5' RACE reads via MiXCR and lists one record per CDR3 protein. Found here are approximately 600,000 distinct CDR3 sequences, about 54% of them singletons; the top ten hold over 30%. Material for sequencing was blood. These receptors all come from a man between 60 and 75 years old in good health.

This clonotype was seen repeatedly, ten times or more. A much larger clonotype is one base distant, so this may be a read error. This chain links TRBV5-1 with TRBJ2-1, with D possibly being TRBD2 (6 bases). The J call could be wrong; TRBJ2-7 is a better fit for the DNA end. CDR3 length equals 15 residues. CDR1 is SGHRS and CDR2 is YFSETQ in the germline V gene. CDR3: CASSPVGGPYNEQYF. CDR3 nucleotide sequence: TGCGCCAGCAGTCCTGTGGGGGGTCCTTACAATGAGCAGTACTTC.

The chain is built from TRBV10-3 and TRBJ1-1; TRBD1 matches 9 bases. The CDR3 contains 12 residues. Unmatched junction bases numbered 9, after V lost 7 bases and J lost 12 bases. The V gene's germline CDR1 is ENHRY and CDR2 SYGVKD. CDR3 coding DNA: TGTGCCATCACAAACCCCGGACAGGGGACTTTCTTT. Its protein product is CAITNPGQGTFF.

This clonotype was seen a few times. This rearrangement joins TRBV5-5 to TRBJ2-1; D perhaps matches TRBD2 (5 bases). Germline V CDR1 and CDR2: SGHKS, YYEKEE (reference sequence). The CDR3 extends over 17 amino acids. V was trimmed by 0 bases and J by 0 bases, leaving 13 bases between them. The CDR3 protein is CASSLVAGQRSYNEQFF. In nucleotides, the CDR3 is TGTGCCAGCAGCTTGGTTGCGGGTCAGCGCTCCTACAATGAGCAGTTCTTC.

Of note for this clonotype: One end of the junction is discordant with germline, which a read error may explain. V is TRBV15 and J is TRBJ1-1; D might be TRBD1 (6 bases). Looked up from germline, CDR1 is LNHNV and CDR2 is YYDKDF (reference sequence). This CDR3 is 14 amino acids long. The CDR3 loop reads CATSRDRGTTGAFF. The CDR3, as DNA: TGTGCCACCAGCAGAGACAGGGGAACCACTGGAGCTTTCTTT. The entire variable domain, with the rest obtained from reference TRBV15 and TRBJ1-1, is as follows: DAMVIQNPRYQVTQFGKPVTLSCSQTLNHNVMYWYQQKSSQAPKLLFHYYDKDFNNEADTPDNFQSRRPNTSFCFLDIRSPGLGDTAMYLCATSRDRGTTGAFFGQGTRLTVV.

This chain joins TRBV20-1 and TRBJ2-1; no clear D. Germline CDR1 DFQATT, CDR2 SNEGSKA (reference sequence). This CDR3 has 15 amino acids. The V end lost 5 bases, the J end lost 6 bases, and 20 bases lay between the germline ends. CDR3 nucleotide sequence: TGCAGTGCTCGAGCCCGAGTCTTAGGGCCCAATGAGCAGTTCTTC. Protein sequence: CSARARVLGPNEQFF.

The chain recombines TRBV7-2 with TRBJ1-2; unclear D gene. The CDR3 consists of 15 residues. CDR1 and CDR2 (germline): SGHTA, FQGNSA. V lost 2 bases and J 3 bases, leaving 13 bases between the germline ends. CDR3 DNA: TGTGCCAGCAGCTTATTCGGCACATACGACTATGGCTACACCTTC. Amino acids: CASSLFGTYDYGYTF.

The chain joins TRBV7-8 to TRBJ1-2, with 7 bases identical to TRBD1. Germline CDR1 is SGHVS and CDR2 is FQNEAQ. The ends lost 2 bases at V and 8 bases at J; junction bases unmatched: 8. This CDR3 region has 14 residues. This CDR3 is CASSLIGQGGGYTF. The CDR3 DNA reads TGTGCCAGCAGCTTAATCGGTCAGGGGGGCGGCTACACCTTC.

The chain is built from TRBV6-2 or TRBV6-3 and TRBJ2-3; possible D gene TRBD2, 6 bases. This CDR3 has 18 amino acids. CDR1 MNHEY and CDR2 SVGEGT come from the germline V gene. Trimming shortened V by 0 bases and J by 1 base, and 17 bases separated the two germline ends. In DNA, the CDR3 is TGTGCCAGCAGTTACTCGACTGTGGCCGGGGGAGGCACAGATACGCAGTATTTT. Its translation is CASSYSTVAGGGTDTQYF.

This rearrangement joins TRBV4-1 to TRBJ2-7; the D gene is possibly TRBD2 (7 bases). Trimming pared 0 bases from V and 4 bases from J, leaving 16 bases between. This CDR3 has 16 amino acids. Germline V gene data show CDR1 as MGHRA and CDR2 as YSYEKL. The CDR3 coding sequence is TGCGCCAGCAGCCAAGAGGGGGGGGCCAGGGCTTACGAGCAGTACTTC. Translation gives CASSQEGGARAYEQYF.

This clonotype showed up just a few times. The chain employs TRBV24-1 and TRBJ2-1; 9 positions agree with TRBD1. V lost 3 bases and J lost 10; bases outside the gene matches: 12. This CDR3 comprises 16 residues. Germline CDR1 reads KGHDR; CDR2 reads SFDVKD. Here the CDR3 DNA reads TGTGCCACCAGTGATGCCCGGACAGGGGAGAGTGGGGAGCAGTTCTTC. The encoded protein is CATSDARTGESGEQFF.

J is TRBJ2-3 and V is TRBV29-1; 8 bases are shared with TRBD2. The CDR3 length is 12 residues. Per germline, CDR1 SQVTM and CDR2 ANQGSEA. The J segment lost 4 bases and the V segment lost 4 bases, leaving 1 base of the junction unmatched. CDR3 DNA: TGCAGCGTTGGAGCGGGGGCAGATACGCAGTATTTT. This gives the protein CSVGAGADTQYF.

The chain uses TRBV20-1 and TRBJ2-1, with D unclear. V was shortened by 3 bases and J by 5 bases, with 8 bases between the two germline ends. Germline loops: CDR1 DFQATT, CDR2 SNEGSKA (reference sequence). This CDR3 has 12 amino acids. CDR3: CSASSDHNEQFF. CDR3 sequence (DNA): TGCAGTGCTAGCTCTGACCACAATGAGCAGTTCTTC.

This sequence joins TRBV5-1 and TRBJ2-5; D possibly corresponds to TRBD2 (6 bases). Germline V lookup: CDR1 SGHRS, CDR2 YFSETQ. CDR3 size: 15 residues. Trimming took 0 bases from V and 0 from J, leaving 9 bases between them. For the CDR3, the DNA is TGCGCCAGCAGCTTGGATCGGGGGAACCAAGAGACCCAGTACTTC. Translation gives CASSLDRGNQETQYF.

The chain recombines TRBV5-1 with TRBJ1-2; no clear D gene. The ends were cut back, 4 bases at V and 8 bases at J, with 21 bases in the middle. Per the germline V gene, CDR1 is SGHRS and CDR2 is YFSETQ. This CDR3 contains 15 residues. CDR3 in amino acids: CASSQEPDGLRGYTF. DNA for the CDR3: TGCGCCAGCAGCCAGGAACCGGACGGACTTAGGGGCTACACCTTC.

The chain uses TRBV5-1 and TRBJ2-1, with TRBD1 identical over 9 bases. The J call may be in error: the DNA end matches TRBJ2-7 better. Germline CDR1 is SGHRS and CDR2 is YFSETQ. The CDR3 length is 15 residues. CDR3 loop: CASSLGTGVFYEQYF. The CDR3 DNA reads TGCGCCAGCAGCTTGGGGACAGGGGTCTTCTACGAGCAGTACTTC.

On this clonotype: The junction does not match germline at one end; this may be a read error. The chain joins TRBV2 to TRBJ2-7; 7 positions match TRBD1. Germline lookup yields CDR1 SNHLY and CDR2 FYNNEI. This CDR3 has 14 amino acids. Here the CDR3 reads CACSETGLPDEQYF. Written as DNA, the CDR3 is TGTGCCTGCAGTGAGACAGGGCTACCGGACGAGCAGTACTTC.

V usage is TRBV4-1 and J usage is TRBJ1-2; maybe TRBD1 (5 bases). CDR1 is MGHRA, CDR2 YSYEKL, per germline. The CDR3 totals 16 residues. Deletions cut 2 bases from V and 4 bases from J, with 17 bases between. This chain's CDR3 is CASSQPGADRTYGYTF. CDR3 nucleotides: TGCGCCAGCAGCCAACCCGGAGCCGACAGAACCTATGGCTACACCTTC.

About this clonotype itself: This may come from a read error, since a much larger clone is one base off. The V call is TRBV29-1, the J call TRBJ2-1; 11 bases align to TRBD2. Gene TRBJ2-7 matches the end of the DNA better, so the J call may be wrong. CDR3 length equals 15 residues. The V gene's germline CDR1 is SQVTM and CDR2 ANQGSEA. In DNA form, the CDR3 reads TGCAGCGTTCCCGGGACTAGCGGACCCTACAATGAGCAGTACTTC. It codes for CSVPGTSGPYNEQYF.

J is TRBJ1-2 and V is TRBV6-5; D gene ambiguous. The CDR3 runs 15 residues. The germline CDR1 and CDR2 sequences are MNHEY and SVGAGI. V was cut by 0 bases and J by 0 bases, with 8 bases left in between. The CDR3 region is CASSYSTRSNYGYTF. DNA for the CDR3: TGTGCCAGCAGTTACTCGACACGTTCTAACTATGGCTACACCTTC.

The V and J genes are TRBV12-3 or TRBV12-4 and TRBJ2-3, with D uncertain. V dropped 5 bases and J dropped 7 bases, with 22 bases sitting between them. The CDR3 runs 16 residues. The CDR3 region is CASSPGSGSSKNTQYF. The CDR3 DNA follows: TGTGCCAGCAGTCCCGGGTCCGGGTCCTCGAAGAATACGCAGTATTTT.

The rearrangement uses TRBV11-2 and TRBJ2-3; D ambiguous. Germline CDR1 SGHAT, CDR2 FQNNGV. The CDR3 is 14 amino acids. The V gene lost 1 base and the J gene lost 2 bases, with 7 bases spanning the gap. The CDR3 spells CASSLVPDTDTQYF. The CDR3, as DNA: TGTGCCAGCAGCTTAGTGCCCGACACAGATACGCAGTATTTT.

The CDR3 spells CASSTGLDYEQYF. In DNA form, the CDR3 reads TGTGCCAGCAGCACCGGACTCGACTACGAGCAGTACTTC. The chain employs TRBV7-7 and TRBJ2-7, with a weak D call TRBD2 (5 bases). Deletions cut 5 bases from V and 3 bases from J, with 11 bases between. This CDR3 is 13 amino acids long. In germline, CDR1 is SSHAT, CDR2 FNYEAQ (reference sequence).

The sample holds a few counts of this clonotype. The V and J genes are TRBV20-1 and TRBJ2-4; D possibly corresponds to TRBD1 (6 bases). This CDR3 is built from 15 residues. Deletions cut 5 bases from V and 1 base from J, with 15 bases between. Germline V gene sequence: CDR1 DFQATT, CDR2 SNEGSKA (reference sequence). DNA of the CDR3: TGCAGTGCTTTCACAGGGCCGGGGGCCAAAAACATTCAGTACTTC. Its protein product is CSAFTGPGAKNIQYF.

The chain links TRBV21-1 to TRBJ1-2. TRBV21-1 is tagged as a pseudogene. The CDR3 sequence is 13 residues long. The DNA of the CDR3 is TGTGCCAGCAGCAAAGTTCCTGGATATGGCTACACCTTC. It encodes CASSKVPGYGYTF.